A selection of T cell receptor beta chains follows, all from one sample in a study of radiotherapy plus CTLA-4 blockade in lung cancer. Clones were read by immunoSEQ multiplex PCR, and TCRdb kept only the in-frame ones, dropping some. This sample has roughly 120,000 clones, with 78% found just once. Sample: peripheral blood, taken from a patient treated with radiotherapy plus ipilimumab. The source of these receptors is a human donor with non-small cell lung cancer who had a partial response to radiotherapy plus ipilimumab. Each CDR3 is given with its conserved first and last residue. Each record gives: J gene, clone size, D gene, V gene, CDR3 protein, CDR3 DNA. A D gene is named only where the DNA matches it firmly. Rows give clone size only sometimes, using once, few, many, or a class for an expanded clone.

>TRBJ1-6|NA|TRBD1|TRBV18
CASSRDSSYNSPLHF
TGTGCCAGCTCACGGGACAGCTCCTATAATTCACCCCTCCACTTT
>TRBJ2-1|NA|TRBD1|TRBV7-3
CASSSATGAGEQFF
TGTGCCAGCAGCTCCGCGACAGGGGCGGGTGAGCAGTTCTTC
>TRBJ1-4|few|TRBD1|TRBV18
CASSPRTGRGEKLFF
TGTGCCAGCTCACCCCGGACAGGACGAGGTGAAAAACTGTTTTTT
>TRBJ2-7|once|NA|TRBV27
CASSLSALPGGGHEQYF
TGTGCCAGCAGTTTATCGGCCCTGCCGGGAGGGGGCCACGAGCAGTACTTC
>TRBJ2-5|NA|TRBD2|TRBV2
CASTGAGLAGPQETQYF
TGTGCCAGCACCGGAGCGGGACTAGCGGGACCCCAAGAGACCCAGTACTTC
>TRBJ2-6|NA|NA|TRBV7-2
CASSLLSSGANVLTF
TGTGCCAGCAGCTTACTAAGCTCTGGGGCCAACGTCCTGACTTTC
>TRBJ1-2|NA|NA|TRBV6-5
CASSSGVGSLTGYTF
TGTGCCAGCAGTTCAGGGGTAGGTTCGTTGACTGGCTACACCTTC
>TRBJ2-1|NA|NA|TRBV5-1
CASSLALAAEYNEQFF
TGCGCCAGCAGCTTGGCTTTAGCGGCAGAATACAATGAGCAGTTCTTC
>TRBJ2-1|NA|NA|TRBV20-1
CSARARSEQFF
TGCAGTGCTAGAGCTCGTAGTGAGCAGTTCTTC
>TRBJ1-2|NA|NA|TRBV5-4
CASSSLQGSHYGYTF
TGTGCCAGCAGCTCCTTACAGGGATCCCACTATGGCTACACCTTC
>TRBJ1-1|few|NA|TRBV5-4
CASRLAGPTEAFF
TGTGCCAGCCGACTGGCAGGGCCCACTGAAGCTTTCTTT
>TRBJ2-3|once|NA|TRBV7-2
CASSTRANTQYF
TGTGCCAGCAGCACCAGGGCCAATACGCAGTATTTT
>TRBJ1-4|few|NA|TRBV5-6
CASSLPTNEKLFF
TGTGCCAGCAGTTTGCCTACTAATGAAAAACTGTTTTTT
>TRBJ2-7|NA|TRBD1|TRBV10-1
CASRGDRGEQYF
TGCGCCAGCAGGGGGGACAGGGGTGAGCAGTACTTC
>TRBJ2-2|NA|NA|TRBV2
CASNRGGTGELFF
TGTGCCAGCAATCGAGGGGGAACCGGGGAGCTGTTTTTT
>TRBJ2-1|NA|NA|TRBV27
CASATESSYNEQFF
TGTGCCAGCGCGACAGAGAGTTCCTACAATGAGCAGTTCTTC
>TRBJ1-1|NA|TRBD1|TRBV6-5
CASSPDRGDTEAFF
TGTGCCAGCAGTCCTGACAGGGGCGACACTGAAGCTTTCTTT
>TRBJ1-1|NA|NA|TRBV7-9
CASSWRGAGNTEAFF
TGTGCCAGCAGCTGGCGGGGGGCGGGGAACACTGAAGCTTTCTTT
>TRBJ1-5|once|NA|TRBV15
CATKVGHSDQPQHF
TGTGCCACCAAGGTGGGGCATTCAGATCAGCCCCAGCATTTT
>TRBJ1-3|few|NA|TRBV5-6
CASSLAAGAGNTIYF
TGTGCCAGCAGCTTGGCCGCGGGGGCAGGAAACACCATATATTTT
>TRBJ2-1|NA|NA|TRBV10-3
CAISDLVASENSSYNEQFF
TGTGCCATCAGCGACCTTGTGGCTAGCGAGAATAGCTCCTACAATGAGCAGTTCTTC
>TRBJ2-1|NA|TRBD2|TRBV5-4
CASSLGASGNVNEQFF
TGTGCCAGCAGCTTGGGGGCTAGCGGGAATGTCAATGAGCAGTTCTTC
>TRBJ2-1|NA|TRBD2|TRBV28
CASKGTSGRNEQFF
TGTGCCAGCAAAGGGACTAGCGGGAGAAATGAGCAGTTCTTC